This TCR beta chain was obtained from a study of blood T cell repertoires in COVID-19. For the study at large: Samples came from the United States, Italy and Spain, spanning acute and convalescent COVID-19.

Those who participated ranged in age from roughly 18 to 89 years and resided in approximately 23 US areas. The V segment lost 0 bases and the J segment 4 bases; nucleotides outside the gene matches: 4. CDR1 is SGHRS and CDR2 is YFSETQ in the germline V gene. The CDR3 consists of 15 residues. Profiled with immunoSEQ multiplex PCR; TCRdb holds only in-frame clones, not every one. The top ten clones hold more than 0.8% of a sample with hundreds of thousands of clones, more than 80% of them seen once. The sample comprised PBMCs or T cells enriched from blood (not recorded which). The chain couples TRBV5-1 to TRBJ2-5; 9 bases match TRBD1. The receptor comes from a man between 18 and 35 years old who had recovered from COVID-19. As DNA, the CDR3 is TGCGCCAGCAGCTTGGAAAACAGGGGGCGAGAGACCCAGTACTTC. Residues: CASSLENRGRETQYF.